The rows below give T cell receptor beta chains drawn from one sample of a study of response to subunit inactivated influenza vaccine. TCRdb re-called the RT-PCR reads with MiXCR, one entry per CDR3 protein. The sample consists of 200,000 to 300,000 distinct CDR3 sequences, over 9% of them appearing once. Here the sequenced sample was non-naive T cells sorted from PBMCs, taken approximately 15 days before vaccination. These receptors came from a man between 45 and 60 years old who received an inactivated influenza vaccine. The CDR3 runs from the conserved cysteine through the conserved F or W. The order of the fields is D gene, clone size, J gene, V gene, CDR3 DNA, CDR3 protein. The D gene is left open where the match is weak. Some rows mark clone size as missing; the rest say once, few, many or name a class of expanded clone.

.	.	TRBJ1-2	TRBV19	TGTGCCAGTAGTGGCGGGGATCCATGGAGGTATGGCTACACCTTC	CASSGGDPWRYGYTF
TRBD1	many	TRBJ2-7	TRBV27	TGTGCCAGCAGGGTAGGACAGGGGCGGTCAGACGAGCAGTACTTC	CASRVGQGRSDEQYF
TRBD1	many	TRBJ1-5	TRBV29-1	TGCAGCGTTGAACTGGCAGGGACAGGCAATCAGCCCCAGCATTTT	CSVELAGTGNQPQHF
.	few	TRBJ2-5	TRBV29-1	TGCAGCGTTGATAGCAGGGAAGCGACCCAGTACTTC	CSVDSREATQYF
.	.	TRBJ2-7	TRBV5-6	TGTGCCAGCGGCCCCGGGGTGTCCCCCTACGAGCAGTACTTC	CASGPGVSPYEQYF
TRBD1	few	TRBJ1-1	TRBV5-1	TGCGCCAGCAGCTTGGGACAGGGAGTGGACACTGAAGCTTTCTTT	CASSLGQGVDTEAFF
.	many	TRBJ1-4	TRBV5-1	TGCGCCAGCAGCCCCGGGACGGGAAATGAAAAACTGTTTTTT	CASSPGTGNEKLFF
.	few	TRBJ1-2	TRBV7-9	TGTGCCAGCAGCTTATCAGGGGAAGCTGATGGCTACACCTTC	CASSLSGEADGYTF
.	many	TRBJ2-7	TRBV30	TGTGCCTGGAAGGGGGGGAGCGTCTACGAGCAGTACTTC	CAWKGGSVYEQYF
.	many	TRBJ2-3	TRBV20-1	TGCAGTGCTTTACTACGAGATACGCAGTATTTT	CSALLRDTQYF
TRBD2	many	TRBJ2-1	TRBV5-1	TGCGCCAGCAGCTTGGGACTAGCGGGAGGGAGTGAGCAGTTCTTC	CASSLGLAGGSEQFF
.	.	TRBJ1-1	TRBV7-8	TGTGCCAGCAGCCAAAGGGACCGCGGGGGCACTGAAGCTTTCTTT	CASSQRDRGGTEAFF
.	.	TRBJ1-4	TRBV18	TGTGCCAGCTCCCGGGACCTTGGGGAAAAACTGTTTTTT	CASSRDLGEKLFF
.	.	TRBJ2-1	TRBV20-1	TGCAGTGCTAGCGGCGCGGCCGGGGACTCCTACAATGAGCAGTTCTTC	CSASGAAGDSYNEQFF
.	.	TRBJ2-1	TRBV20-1	TGCAGTGCTAGAGATCTTCTAGGTGAGCAGTTCTTC	CSARDLLGEQFF
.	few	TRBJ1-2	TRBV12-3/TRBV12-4	TGTGCCAGCAGTTTAAGGAGAAACTATGGCTACACCTTC	CASSLRRNYGYTF